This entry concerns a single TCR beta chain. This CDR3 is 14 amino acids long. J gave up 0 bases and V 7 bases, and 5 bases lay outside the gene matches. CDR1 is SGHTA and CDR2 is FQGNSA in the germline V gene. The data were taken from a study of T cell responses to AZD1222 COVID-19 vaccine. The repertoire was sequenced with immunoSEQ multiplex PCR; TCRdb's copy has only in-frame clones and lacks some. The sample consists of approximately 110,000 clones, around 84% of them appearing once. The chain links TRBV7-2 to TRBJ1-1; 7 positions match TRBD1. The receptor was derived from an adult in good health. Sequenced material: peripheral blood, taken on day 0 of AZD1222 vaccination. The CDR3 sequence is CASTSGQMNTEAFF. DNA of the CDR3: TGTGCCAGCACCTCGGGACAGATGAACACTGAAGCTTTCTTT.